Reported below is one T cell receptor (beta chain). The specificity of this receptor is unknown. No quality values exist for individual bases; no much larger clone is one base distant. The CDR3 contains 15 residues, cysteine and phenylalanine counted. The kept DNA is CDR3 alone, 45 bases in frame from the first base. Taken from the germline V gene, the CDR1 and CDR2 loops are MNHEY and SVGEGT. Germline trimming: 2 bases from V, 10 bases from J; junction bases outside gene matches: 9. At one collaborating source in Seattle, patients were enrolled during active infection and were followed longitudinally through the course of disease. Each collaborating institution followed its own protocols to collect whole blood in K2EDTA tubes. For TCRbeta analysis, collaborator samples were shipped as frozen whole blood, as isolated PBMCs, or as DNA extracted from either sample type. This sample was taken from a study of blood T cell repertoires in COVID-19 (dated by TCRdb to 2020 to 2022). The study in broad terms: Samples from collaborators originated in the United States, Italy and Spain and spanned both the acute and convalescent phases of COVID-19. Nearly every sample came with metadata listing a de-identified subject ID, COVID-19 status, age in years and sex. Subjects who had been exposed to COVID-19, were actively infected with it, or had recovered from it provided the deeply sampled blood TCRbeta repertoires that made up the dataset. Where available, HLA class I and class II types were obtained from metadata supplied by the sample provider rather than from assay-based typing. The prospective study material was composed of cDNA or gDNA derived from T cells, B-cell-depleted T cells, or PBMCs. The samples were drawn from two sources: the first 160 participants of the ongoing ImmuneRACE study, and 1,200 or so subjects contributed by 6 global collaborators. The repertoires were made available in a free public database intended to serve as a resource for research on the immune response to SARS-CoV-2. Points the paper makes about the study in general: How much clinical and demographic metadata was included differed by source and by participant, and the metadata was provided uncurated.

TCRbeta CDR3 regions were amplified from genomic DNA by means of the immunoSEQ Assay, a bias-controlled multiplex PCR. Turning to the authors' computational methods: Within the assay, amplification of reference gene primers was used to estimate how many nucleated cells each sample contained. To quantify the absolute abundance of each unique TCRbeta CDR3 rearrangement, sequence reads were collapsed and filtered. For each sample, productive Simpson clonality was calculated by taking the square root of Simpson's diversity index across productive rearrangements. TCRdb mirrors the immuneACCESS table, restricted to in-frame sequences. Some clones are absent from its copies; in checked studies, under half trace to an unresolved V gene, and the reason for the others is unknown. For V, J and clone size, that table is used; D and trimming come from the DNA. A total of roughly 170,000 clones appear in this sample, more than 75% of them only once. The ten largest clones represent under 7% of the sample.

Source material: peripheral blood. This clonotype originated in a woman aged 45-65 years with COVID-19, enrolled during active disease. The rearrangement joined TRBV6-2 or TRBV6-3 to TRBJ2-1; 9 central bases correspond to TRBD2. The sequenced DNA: TGTGCCAGCAGTTACGGGGCTAGCGGGGTATGGGAGCAGTTCTTC. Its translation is CASSYGASGVWEQFF.